These 30 T cell receptor beta chains were sequenced from one sample in a study of blood T cell repertoires in COVID-19. Profiling relied on immunoSEQ multiplex PCR, and the TCRdb table lists in-frame clones only, not all of them. The sample has fewer than 85,000 clones; 73% are singletons. The sequenced sample was peripheral blood. All receptors derive from a man in his 60s with acute or convalescent COVID-19.

V is TRBV10-2 and J is TRBJ1-2; 9 bases are shared with TRBD1. After removal of 3 bases from V and 2 bases from J, the junction contained 7 bases not matched to a gene. The CDR3 consists of 16 residues. Germline CDR1 reads WSHSY; CDR2 reads SAAADI. The CDR3 DNA follows: TGCGCCAGCAGTGACCCAGGACAGGGGAGAAACTATGGCTACACCTTC. Its translation: CASSDPGQGRNYGYTF.

The V call is TRBV2, the J call TRBJ2-1; the D gene is possibly TRBD1 (6 bases). The V end lost 7 bases, the J end lost 10 bases, and 17 bases lay between the germline ends. Germline V CDR1 and CDR2: SNHLY, FYNNEI. CDR3 length equals 13 residues. The CDR3 spells CASTEGTRPEQFF. The DNA for the CDR3 is TGTGCCAGCACCGAGGGGACAAGGCCCGAGCAGTTCTTC.

The gene calls are TRBV5-8 and TRBJ1-5; the D gene is possibly TRBD1 (6 bases). The CDR3 consists of 12 residues. Trimming pared 0 bases from V and 9 bases from J, leaving 7 bases between. CDR1 is SGHTS, CDR2 YDEGEE, per germline. For the CDR3, the DNA is TGTGCCAGCAGCTTGGCCAGGGGGCCCCAGCATTTT. Translation gives CASSLARGPQHF.

This chain links TRBV3-1 (or the pseudogene TRBV3-2) with TRBJ2-3; D not certain. In germline, CDR1 is LGHDT, CDR2 YNNKEL (reference sequence). This CDR3 is built from 12 residues. Trimming took off 5 bases at V and 4 bases at J, with 7 bases between the two ends. CDR3 nucleotides: TGTGCCAGCAGCATGGGCCCAGATACGCAGTATTTT. This sequence encodes CASSMGPDTQYF.

The chain couples TRBV7-9 to TRBJ2-1, with D possibly TRBD2 on 5 matching bases. The CDR3 loop spans 16 amino acids. V gave up 5 bases and J gave up 4 bases, with 18 bases separating them. CDR1 and CDR2 (germline): SEHNR, FQNEAQ (reference sequence). CDR3 residues: CASSPPGLADYNEQFF. The DNA for the CDR3 is TGTGCCAGCAGCCCCCCCGGGCTAGCTGATTACAATGAGCAGTTCTTC.

This clone showed up many times. J is TRBJ2-5 and V is TRBV5-1; tentatively, D is TRBD2 (6 bases). CDR1 is SGHRS, CDR2 YFSETQ, per germline. The CDR3 spans 15 residues. The germline V and J ends were trimmed by 4 bases and 0 bases, with 13 bases remaining between them. Written as DNA, the CDR3 is TGCGCCAGCAGCACGGGGGTCGGGTACCAAGAGACCCAGTACTTC. Amino acid sequence: CASSTGVGYQETQYF.

V is TRBV5-1 and J is TRBJ1-4, with D possibly matching TRBD1 (5 bases). The germline V and J ends were trimmed by 6 bases and 6 bases, with 15 bases remaining between them. The CDR3 spans 14 residues. CDR1 and CDR2 from the germline V gene are SGHRS and YFSETQ. The CDR3 DNA reads TGCGCCAGCACGAGGAGCAGGGATGATGAAAAACTGTTTTTT. Its protein product is CASTRSRDDEKLFF. Supplemented by reference TRBV5-1 and TRBJ1-4, the full variable domain reads KAGVTQTPRYLIKTRGQQVTLSCSPISGHRSVSWYQQTPGQGLQFLFEYFSETQRNKGNFPGRFSGRQFSNSRSEMNVSTLELGDSALYLCASTRSRDDEKLFFGSGTQLSVL.

This sequence joins TRBV11-2 and TRBJ2-1; TRBD2 aligns across 11 bases. V was pared by 3 bases and J by 8 bases, with 6 bases of the junction left unmatched. Per germline, CDR1 SGHAT and CDR2 FQNNGV. There are 15 residues in the CDR3. The CDR3 reads CASSFTSGGVYEQFF. The DNA for the CDR3 is TGTGCCAGCAGCTTCACTAGCGGGGGCGTGTATGAGCAGTTCTTC.

The V and J genes are TRBV23-1 and TRBJ2-6; TRBD1 matches 10 bases. TRBV23-1 is recorded as an ORF, its role being uncertain. J gave up 2 bases and V 0 bases, and 16 bases lay outside the gene matches. This CDR3 contains 22 residues. The CDR3 DNA follows: TGCGCCAGCAGTCAATCGTACCCCCTCGGGACAGGGGTTTCCGCTGGGGCCAACGTCCTGACTTTC. This gives the protein CASSQSYPLGTGVSAGANVLTF.

The chain recombines TRBV11-2 with TRBJ2-1, with D possibly TRBD2 on 6 matching bases. CDR3 length: 16 residues. CDR1 and CDR2 from the germline V gene are SGHAT and FQNNGV. V lost 4 bases and J lost 3, with 16 bases in between. CDR3 sequence reads: CASSSYAGLGYNEQFF. CDR3 sequence (DNA): TGTGCCAGCAGCTCATACGCGGGGCTTGGCTACAATGAGCAGTTCTTC.

The rearrangement joins TRBV7-9 to TRBJ2-1, with TRBD2 matching over 7 bases. The CDR3 runs 15 residues. The germline V gene encodes CDR1 SEHNR and CDR2 FQNEAQ (reference sequence). The trim removed 1 base at V and 8 bases at J, leaving 8 bases unmatched. This CDR3 is CASSLGAGEEDEQFF. The CDR3 bases are TGTGCCAGCAGCTTAGGCGCGGGAGAGGAAGATGAGCAGTTCTTC.

The gene calls are TRBV4-2 and TRBJ2-2; 11 positions agree with TRBD1. This CDR3 spans 17 amino acids. The V and J ends lost 4 bases and 2 bases, in that order; junction bases with no gene match: 6. Germline loops: CDR1 LGHNA, CDR2 YNFKEQ. As DNA, the CDR3 is TGTGCCAGCAGCCCCGCCGGGACAGGGGGAAACACCGGGGAGCTGTTTTTT. Amino acid sequence: CASSPAGTGGNTGELFF.

The chain is built from TRBV4-2 and TRBJ2-2; TRBD1 agrees at 7 bases. The ends lost 4 bases at V and 6 bases at J; junction bases unmatched: 5. Per the germline V gene, CDR1 is LGHNA and CDR2 is YNFKEQ. The CDR3 runs to 14 residues. Here the CDR3 reads CASSPKGAPGELFF. The DNA for the CDR3 is TGTGCCAGCAGCCCAAAGGGGGCCCCCGGGGAGCTGTTTTTT.

The rearrangement links TRBV5-1 to TRBJ2-3; unclear D gene. The germline V and J ends were trimmed by 2 bases and 0 bases, with 7 bases remaining between them. Germline CDR1 is SGHRS and CDR2 is YFSETQ. This CDR3 spans 14 amino acids. The CDR3, as DNA: TGCGCCAGCAGCTTCGGAGTAAGCACAGATACGCAGTATTTT. It is translated as CASSFGVSTDTQYF.

The chain recombines TRBV11-3 with TRBJ1-1; D is possibly TRBD1 (5 bases). The V gene lost 5 bases and the J gene lost 1 base, with 11 bases spanning the gap. Germline assignment: CDR1 SGHNT and CDR2 YENEEA. The CDR3 consists of 14 residues. The CDR3 is CASSPRGGNTEAFF. CDR3 bases: TGTGCCAGCAGCCCCCGGGGGGGGAACACTGAAGCTTTCTTT.

The CDR3 loop is CASSLKVRGTGELFF. The CDR3 DNA reads TGTGCCAGCAGTTTAAAGGTCCGAGGGACCGGGGAGCTGTTTTTT. The V call is TRBV27, the J call TRBJ2-2, with TRBD2 as a possible D gene (5 bases). CDR1 and CDR2 (germline): MNHEY, SMNVEV (reference sequence). There are 15 residues in the CDR3. The ends were cut back, 2 bases at V and 5 bases at J, with 12 bases in the middle.

This clone was counted a single time. This sequence joins TRBV18 and TRBJ2-5; no reliable D call. The V end lost 3 bases, the J end lost 0 bases, and 11 bases lay between the germline ends. Germline loops: CDR1 KGHSH, CDR2 LQKENI. This CDR3 is 15 amino acids long. CDR3 protein: CASSPDISNQETQYF. In nucleotides, the CDR3 is TGTGCCAGCTCACCTGACATCTCAAACCAAGAGACCCAGTACTTC.

The chain carries TRBV3-1 (or the pseudogene TRBV3-2) and TRBJ2-7, with a weak D call TRBD2 (5 bases). The germline V gene encodes CDR1 LGHDT and CDR2 YNNKEL (reference sequence). The CDR3 has 15 amino acids. The V end was cut by 1 base, the J end by 3 bases, with 13 bases between. The CDR3 nucleotides are TGTGCCAGCAGCCAAGGAGGGAGCGGCTTCTACGAGCAGTACGTC. Translated, it gives CASSQGGSGFYEQYV.

This clone was detected a few times. The genes are TRBV19 and TRBJ1-2; a possible D gene is TRBD1 (6 bases). Germline lookup yields CDR1 LNHDA and CDR2 SQIVND (reference sequence). V shed 7 bases and J shed 0 bases, with 21 bases lying between them. The CDR3 covers 17 residues. CDR3 loop: CASTPDRPGAPNYGYTF. The CDR3 DNA is TGTGCCAGTACCCCGGACAGACCCGGCGCTCCTAACTATGGCTACACCTTC.

The V gene is TRBV6-6, the J gene TRBJ1-5, with D hard to call. Trimming cost V 6 bases and J 3 bases, with 15 bases left between them. This CDR3 contains 15 residues. From germline, CDR1 is MNHNY and CDR2 SVGAGI (reference sequence). CDR3 bases: TGTGCCAGCAGCCTTTCCCAGGTTTACAATCAGCCCCAGCATTTT. The encoded protein is CASSLSQVYNQPQHF.

The chain uses TRBV30 and TRBJ2-2, with D tentatively TRBD1 (7 bases). The CDR3 spans 13 residues. Trimming cost V 4 bases and J 8 bases, with 14 bases left between them. Germline CDR1 is GTSNPN and CDR2 is SVGIG (reference sequence). In DNA, the CDR3 is TGTGCCTGGAACAGGGGACTTCCAGGGGAGCTGTTTTTT. Its protein product is CAWNRGLPGELFF.

The chain carries TRBV4-1 and TRBJ2-3, with D possibly being TRBD2 (5 bases). From germline, CDR1 is MGHRA and CDR2 YSYEKL. Trimming pared 1 base from V and 1 base from J, leaving 6 bases between. This CDR3 is 14 amino acids long. The DNA for the CDR3 is TGCGCCAGCAGCCAAGCCGGGGGCACAGATACGCAGTATTTT. As protein: CASSQAGGTDTQYF.

This clone occurred many times. The chain links TRBV30 to TRBJ1-3; D gene ambiguous. V lost 0 bases to trimming and J lost 0 bases, with 9 bases between them. The CDR3 spans 15 residues. Germline V gene data show CDR1 as GTSNPN and CDR2 as SVGIG (reference sequence). The CDR3 region has the DNA TGTGCCTGGAGTGTAGCGGGAACCTCTGGAAACACCATATATTTT. Amino acids: CAWSVAGTSGNTIYF. Based on the CDR3 plus reference TRBV30 and TRBJ1-3, the full variable domain is SQTIHQWPATLVQPVGSPLSLECTVEGTSNPNLYWYRQAAGRGLQLLFYSVGIGQISSEVPQNLSASRPQDRQFILSSKKLLLSDSGFYLCAWSVAGTSGNTIYFGEGSWLTVV.

The chain recombines TRBV24-1 with TRBJ1-1; D unclear. The CDR3 extends over 13 amino acids. Germline-derived CDR1 and CDR2 are KGHDR and SFDVKD. V lost 6 bases, J lost 8 bases, and 15 bases lay in between. In DNA form, the CDR3 reads TGTGCCACCAGTCCCAATCCGGGGTCGGAAGCTTTCTTT. Amino acid sequence: CATSPNPGSEAFF.

The genes are TRBV9 and TRBJ2-5, with D maybe TRBD1 (5 bases). This CDR3 spans 15 amino acids. Germline V gives CDR1 SGDLS, CDR2 YYNGEE. V lost 2 bases, J lost 5 bases, and 16 bases lay in between. This CDR3 is CASSVRGWGGETQYF. Written as DNA, the CDR3 is TGTGCCAGCAGCGTCCGTGGGTGGGGCGGTGAGACCCAGTACTTC.

The chain couples TRBV12-3 or TRBV12-4 to TRBJ1-1, with D tentatively TRBD1 (5 bases). V shed 8 bases and J shed 3 bases, with 10 bases lying between them. This CDR3 contains 12 residues. As DNA, the CDR3 is TGTGCCAGCGCAGGGTTTGACACTGAAGCTTTCTTT. Translating it yields CASAGFDTEAFF.

This chain connects TRBV24-1 to TRBJ2-7, with TRBD2 matching 11 bases. The junction had 15 bases not matched to a gene; V was cut back by 1 base and J by 5 bases. CDR3 size: 19 residues. Germline CDR1 and CDR2: KGHDR and SFDVKD. CDR3 sequence (DNA): TGTGCCACCAGTGATTTTGGTGGGACTAGCGGCCTCCGGAGCCACGAGCAGTACGTC. This gives the protein CATSDFGGTSGLRSHEQYV.

This clone has more than one count but fewer than ten. The chain uses TRBV6-4 and TRBJ2-5; 9 nucleotides agree with TRBD1. CDR3 length equals 16 residues. Germline values: CDR1 MRHNA, CDR2 SNTAGT. Trimming took 1 base from V and 3 from J; bases not matched to a gene: 6. Here the CDR3 DNA reads TGTGCCAGCAGTGACTTGGGACAGGGTCTCGAAGAGACCCAGTACTTC. This encodes CASSDLGQGLEETQYF.

The chain joins TRBV5-1 to TRBJ2-2; D remains unclear. The CDR3 consists of 13 residues. CDR1 and CDR2 (germline): SGHRS, YFSETQ. V shed 0 bases and J shed 4 bases, with 4 bases lying between them. The CDR3 DNA sequence: TGCGCCAGCAGCTTGGGGGCCACCGGGGAGCTGTTTTTT. It codes for CASSLGATGELFF.

This chain links TRBV9 with TRBJ2-1; D remains unclear. Trimming removed 0 bases at V and 7 bases at J, with 8 bases between. The CDR3 sequence is 13 residues long. Germline assignment: CDR1 SGDLS and CDR2 YYNGEE. CDR3 region: CASSVAELNEQFF. The CDR3 nucleotides read TGTGCCAGCAGCGTAGCTGAACTGAATGAGCAGTTCTTC.